A single sample gave rise to the 6 T cell receptor beta chains below, sequenced in a study of T cells in Graves' hyperthyroidism and ophthalmopathy. Amplification yielded TCR beta CDR3 regions, with RNA transcripts as the source. Initially, a first-round RT-PCR of the TCR CDR3 employed the HTBI primer set. Each CDR3 protein gets one entry after TCRdb re-called the multiplex PCR reads with MiXCR. Among 660,000 or so distinct CDR3 sequences listed, about a fifth were seen once. The sequencing sample was made of blood. Receptors originate from a man aged 25-40 years with Graves' ophthalmopathy.

Concerning this clonotype itself: This may come from a read error, since a much larger clone is one base off. V gene TRBV5-1 combines with J gene TRBJ2-1; D is possibly TRBD2 (6 bases). CDR3 length: 14 amino acids. Germline V lookup: CDR1 SGHRS, CDR2 YFSETQ. The V gene lost 4 bases and the J gene lost 10 bases, with 18 bases spanning the gap. The CDR3 DNA follows: TGCGCCAGCAGCCCCCGTGAAGGGCGGGAAGAGCAGTTCTTC. This gives the protein CASSPREGREEQFF. The full variable domain, its missing parts supplied by reference TRBV5-1 and TRBJ2-1, is KAGVTQTPRYLIKTRGQQVTLSCSPISGHRSVSWYQQTPGQGLQFLFEYFSETQRNKGNFPGRFSGRQFSNSRSEMNVSTLELGDSALYLCASSPREGREEQFFGPGTRLTVL.

A few counts support this clonotype. The chain is built from TRBV28 and TRBJ2-7; perhaps TRBD2 as D (7 bases). Germline CDR1 reads MDHEN; CDR2 reads SYDVKM. CDR3 size: 14 residues. V lost 6 bases and J 0 bases, leaving 12 bases between the germline ends. CDR3 DNA sequence: TGTGCCAGCAGGGGGGGGGGGCACTCCTACGAGCAGTACTTC. This translates into CASRGGGHSYEQYF.

This clonotype was seen many times. The J gene is TRBJ2-7, the V gene TRBV6-2 or TRBV6-3; 9 nucleotides line up with TRBD2. V trimming: 2 bases; J trimming: 3 bases; junction bases outside the gene matches: 5. The CDR3 has 15 amino acids. Germline CDR1 reads MNHEY; CDR2 reads SVGEGT. The CDR3 region is CASSYRTSESYEQYF. Written as DNA, the CDR3 is TGTGCCAGCAGTTACCGGACTAGCGAGAGCTACGAGCAGTACTTC.

This clonotype was seen a few times. J is TRBJ1-5 and V is TRBV28, with D hard to call. Germline CDR1 reads MDHEN; CDR2 reads SYDVKM. The V gene lost 3 bases and the J gene lost 6 bases, with 12 bases spanning the gap. This CDR3 comprises 14 residues. CDR3 DNA: TGTGCCAGCAGTTTCAGCCAGGCAAGTCAGCCCCAGCATTTT. It translates to CASSFSQASQPQHF.

There are a few counts of this clonotype. The J gene is TRBJ1-4, the V gene TRBV12-3 or TRBV12-4; TRBD1 might be the D (5 bases). Trimming cost V 6 bases and J 8 bases, with 13 bases left between them. The CDR3 consists of 13 residues. CDR3 sequence (DNA): TGTGCCAGCAGGCCCGGGGCACAGGAAAAACTGTTTTTT. The encoded protein is CASRPGAQEKLFF.

This clonotype has more than one count but fewer than ten. The rearrangement uses TRBV19 and TRBJ2-5, with D hard to call. Germline assignment: CDR1 LNHDA and CDR2 SQIVND (reference sequence). V lost 5 bases and J 4 bases, leaving 17 bases between the germline ends. The CDR3 runs to 15 residues. The CDR3 bases are TGTGCCAGTAGTCCCCTCAGGAGTAGTCCAGAGACCCAGTACTTC. Translating it yields CASSPLRSSPETQYF.